The clone carrying this T cell receptor beta chain came up a few times. The antigen is unknown. The data were taken from a study of T-cell memory formation after mild COVID-19. Study results and caveats: From day 15 to 85, contracting clones were balanced between CD4 and CD8, whereas later expanders leaned toward CD4+. Proof of SARS-CoV-2 specificity was absent for the second-wave clones that crested on day 37.

TCRdb ran MiXCR on the 5' RACE reads and lists one entry per CDR3 protein. The sample has fewer than 700,000 distinct CDR3 sequences, roughly 20% seen once. There are 12 residues in the CDR3. V was pared by 3 bases and J by 5 bases, with 6 bases between. The sequence was obtained from an adult woman who had mild COVID-19 (a few samples of this study predate the infection). Cell type and time point are not known. The genes are TRBV12-3 or TRBV12-4 and TRBJ2-3; D unresolved. Sequencing input: PBMCs or a T cell subset sorted from them (not recorded which). CDR3 in DNA: TGTGCCAGCAGTTTTGGGCTAGATACGCAGTATTTT. It specifies CASSFGLDTQYF.